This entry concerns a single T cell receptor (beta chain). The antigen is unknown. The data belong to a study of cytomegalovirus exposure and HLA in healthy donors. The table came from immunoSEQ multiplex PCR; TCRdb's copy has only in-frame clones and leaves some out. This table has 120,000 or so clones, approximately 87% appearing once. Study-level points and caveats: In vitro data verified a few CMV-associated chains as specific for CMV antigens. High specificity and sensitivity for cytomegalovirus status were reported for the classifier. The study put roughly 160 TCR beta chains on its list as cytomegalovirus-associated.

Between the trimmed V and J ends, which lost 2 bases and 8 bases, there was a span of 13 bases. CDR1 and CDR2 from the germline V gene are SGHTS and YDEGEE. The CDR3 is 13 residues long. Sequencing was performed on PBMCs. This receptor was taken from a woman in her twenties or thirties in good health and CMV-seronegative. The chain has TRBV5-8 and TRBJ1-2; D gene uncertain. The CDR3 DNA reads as TGTGCCAGCAGCTTACTATACCTAGACGGCTACACCTTC. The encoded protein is CASSLLYLDGYTF.